One sample yielded the 30 T cell receptor beta chains listed below, sequenced in a study of T cell repertoires in cytomegalovirus infection. Antigens for these TCRs are unknown. TCRdb fed the reads into MiXCR, producing one record per CDR3 protein. The sample lists roughly 310,000 distinct CDR3 sequences; 29% were seen once. The sequencing used cultured PBMCs, collected from culture after CMV antigen stimulation. These receptors were collected from a human donor in good health (CMV status not recorded). Some clones in this sample may be carry-over from other donors' samples.

This CDR3 reads CAWSKSGLNTGELFF. CDR3 sequence (DNA): TGTGCCTGGAGTAAGAGCGGACTGAACACCGGGGAGCTGTTTTTT. The J gene is TRBJ2-2, the V gene TRBV30; D is perhaps TRBD2 (5 bases). V lost 2 bases and J 1 base, leaving 11 bases between the germline ends. This CDR3 spans 15 amino acids. Germline V gene lookup returns CDR1 GTSNPN and CDR2 SVGIG (reference sequence).

This clonotype was detected a few times. This chain joins TRBV28 and TRBJ1-2; TRBD1 matches 8 bases. J gave up 8 bases and V 5 bases, and 13 bases lay outside the gene matches. This CDR3 region has 15 residues. Germline V lookup: CDR1 MDHEN, CDR2 SYDVKM. CDR3 protein: CASSPRQGPIEGYTF. The CDR3 DNA reads TGTGCCAGCAGTCCGCGACAGGGGCCGATAGAGGGCTACACCTTC.

The sample holds a few counts of this clonotype. The chain is built from TRBV4-2 and TRBJ1-5, with D hard to call. Trimming took off 0 bases at V and 4 bases at J, with 19 bases between the two ends. The CDR3 contains 18 residues. From germline, CDR1 is LGHNA and CDR2 YNFKEQ. The CDR3 here is CASSQEASQWGFNQPQHF. CDR3 nucleotide sequence: TGTGCCAGCAGCCAAGAGGCGTCTCAGTGGGGATTTAATCAGCCCCAGCATTTT.

The chain combines TRBV13 with TRBJ1-5, with D uncertain. CDR1 PRHDT and CDR2 FYEKMQ come from the germline V gene (reference sequence). Trimming took 0 bases from V and 2 from J, leaving 8 bases between them. This CDR3 has 15 amino acids. This CDR3 reads CASSLGGRGNQPQHF. CDR3 sequence (DNA): TGTGCCAGCAGCTTAGGAGGGCGCGGCAATCAGCCCCAGCATTTT.

This clonotype was seen repeatedly, ten times or more. The chain uses TRBV27 and TRBJ1-6, with TRBD1 identical over 10 bases. J lost 9 bases, V lost 6 bases, and 8 bases had no gene match. The CDR3 totals 15 residues. In germline, CDR1 is MNHEY, CDR2 SMNVEV (reference sequence). This CDR3 is CASRSGTGVISPLHF. CDR3 in DNA: TGTGCCAGCAGATCCGGGACAGGGGTGATTTCACCCCTCCACTTT.

This clonotype was detected a few times. The chain is built from TRBV7-9 and TRBJ2-7; maybe TRBD1 (5 bases). The CDR3 length is 14 residues. V was trimmed by 2 bases and J by 7 bases, leaving 15 bases between them. In germline, CDR1 is SEHNR, CDR2 FQNEAQ (reference sequence). The CDR3 here is CASSLINRPWEQYF. The CDR3 DNA is TGTGCCAGCAGCTTAATTAACAGGCCGTGGGAGCAGTACTTC.

The chain uses TRBV5-1 and TRBJ1-1; 8 bases align to TRBD1. V gave up 5 bases and J gave up 3 bases; unmatched junction bases: 9. From germline, CDR1 is SGHRS and CDR2 YFSETQ. CDR3 length: 15 amino acids. The CDR3 nucleotides read TGCGCCAGCAGTCGCAGGGGGCTAACGGACACTGAAGCTTTCTTT. It yields the protein CASSRRGLTDTEAFF.

This clonotype has at least ten counts. V is TRBV19 and J is TRBJ2-3, with TRBD2 as a possible D gene (6 bases). Trimming took 6 bases from V and 3 from J, leaving 10 bases between them. The germline V gene has CDR1 LNHDA and CDR2 SQIVND (reference sequence). The CDR3 is made up of 13 amino acids. CDR3 protein: CASSGTVTDTQYF. CDR3 coding DNA: TGTGCCAGTAGCGGGACTGTGACAGATACGCAGTATTTT. Looking up the rest from reference TRBV19 and TRBJ2-3 gives the full variable domain: DGGITQSPKYLFRKEGQNVTLSCEQNLNHDAMYWYRQDPGQGLRLIYYSQIVNDFQKGDIAEGYSVSREKKESFPLTVTSAQKNPTAFYLCASSGTVTDTQYFGPGTRLTVL.

This clonotype was counted between two and nine times. The chain carries TRBV6-6 and TRBJ1-3; D is unresolved. Germline lookup yields CDR1 MNHNY and CDR2 SVGAGI (reference sequence). This CDR3 region has 14 residues. V dropped 8 bases and J dropped 2 bases, with 13 bases sitting between them. CDR3 DNA: TGTGCCAGCCAAACAGCCCCAGCTGGAAACACCATATATTTT. This codes for CASQTAPAGNTIYF.

The chain carries TRBV10-3 and TRBJ2-1, with 9 bases lining up with TRBD2. Germline V gives CDR1 ENHRY, CDR2 SYGVKD. The CDR3 totals 16 residues. J was trimmed by 7 bases and V by 2 bases; bases with no gene match: 9. The CDR3 nucleotides are TGTGCCATCAGTGAGCCTTTTAGCGGGAGTGAAAATGAGCAGTTCTTC. It yields the protein CAISEPFSGSENEQFF.

The chain links TRBV2 to TRBJ1-2, with D hard to call. This CDR3 spans 13 amino acids. V gave up 7 bases and J gave up 4 bases, with 13 bases separating them. Germline assignment: CDR1 SNHLY and CDR2 FYNNEI. The CDR3 sequence is CASILNLSYGYTF. The DNA of the CDR3 is TGTGCCAGCATCCTGAACCTTTCCTATGGCTACACCTTC.

V and J are TRBV27 and TRBJ2-7; 10 bases line up with TRBD1. Germline V gives CDR1 MNHEY, CDR2 SMNVEV (reference sequence). The J segment lost 4 bases and the V segment lost 6 bases, leaving 12 bases of the junction unmatched. This CDR3 spans 16 amino acids. The CDR3 DNA follows: TGTGCCAGCAGCCTTTTCCCGGGACAGGGGAAGTACGAGCAGTACTTC. Amino acid sequence: CASSLFPGQGKYEQYF.

This clonotype was recorded many times. The chain uses TRBV7-2 and TRBJ2-1; 7 bases are shared with TRBD1. The V and J ends lost 5 bases and 5 bases, in that order; junction bases with no gene match: 9. CDR1 and CDR2 from the germline V gene are SGHTA and FQGNSA. The CDR3 spans 15 residues. In DNA form, the CDR3 reads TGTGCCAGCAGCCGAAGGGGGCAGGGTAACAATGAGCAGTTCTTC. It yields the protein CASSRRGQGNNEQFF. Complete variable domain (other parts from reference TRBV7-2 and TRBJ2-1): GAGVSQSPSNKVTEKGKDVELRCDPISGHTALYWYRQSLGQGLEFLIYFQGNSAPDKSGLPSDRFSAERTGGSVSTLTIQRTQQEDSAVYLCASSRRGQGNNEQFFGPGTRLTVL.

This clonotype was found a few times. V gene TRBV12-3 or TRBV12-4 combines with J gene TRBJ1-2, with no clear D. The germline V and J ends were trimmed by 2 bases and 2 bases, with 9 bases remaining between them. The CDR3 sequence is 14 residues long. CDR3 amino acids: CASSLLGTNYGYTF. In DNA, the CDR3 is TGTGCCAGCAGTTTACTGGGTACGAACTATGGCTACACCTTC.

The chain employs TRBV12-3 or TRBV12-4 and TRBJ2-7, with 8 nucleotides matching TRBD1. The length of the CDR3 is 16 residues. After removal of 5 bases from V and 0 bases from J, the junction contained 9 bases not matched to a gene. As DNA, the CDR3 is TGTGCCAGCAGTGACTCCGGGACAGGACACTCCTACGAGCAGTACTTC. Translated, it gives CASSDSGTGHSYEQYF.

The chain carries TRBV7-6 and TRBJ2-3; a weak D match, TRBD2 (6 bases). V was shortened by 5 bases and J by 1 base, with 13 bases between the two germline ends. Looked up from germline, CDR1 is SGHVS and CDR2 is FNYEAQ. The CDR3 extends over 15 amino acids. CDR3 in DNA: TGTGCCAGCAGCCTCCCGGGACTTCGCACAGATACGCAGTATTTT. It yields the protein CASSLPGLRTDTQYF.

The chain carries TRBV11-2 and TRBJ1-2, with TRBD1 as a possible D gene (5 bases). V was cut by 4 bases and J by 2 bases, with 14 bases left in between. Germline V CDR1 and CDR2: SGHAT, FQNNGV. The length of the CDR3 is 15 residues. CDR3 region: CASSSWGESNYGYTF. In nucleotides, the CDR3 is TGTGCCAGCAGCTCGTGGGGGGAGTCAAACTATGGCTACACCTTC.

This clonotype was picked up a small number of times. This chain joins TRBV6-1 and TRBJ1-5; D is ambiguous. Trimming shortened V by 6 bases and J by 0 bases, and 12 bases separated the two germline ends. Germline V gene lookup returns CDR1 MNHNS and CDR2 SASEGT. The CDR3 runs 15 residues. The CDR3 region is CASSSDLPSNQPQHF. The CDR3 DNA sequence: TGTGCCAGCAGCTCAGATCTACCTAGCAATCAGCCCCAGCATTTT.

The chain carries TRBV7-6 and TRBJ1-5; 9 bases agree with TRBD1. There are 16 residues in the CDR3. Germline V lookup: CDR1 SGHVS, CDR2 FNYEAQ. V dropped 0 bases and J dropped 4; count of bases not matched to a gene: 4. CDR3 DNA: TGTGCCAGCAGCTTAGCTACGGGACAGGGTAATCAGCCCCAGCATTTT. Its protein is CASSLATGQGNQPQHF. The full variable domain, its missing parts supplied by reference TRBV7-6 and TRBJ1-5, is GAGVSQSPRYKVTKRGQDVALRCDPISGHVSLYWYRQALGQGPEFLTYFNYEAQQDKSGLPNDRFSAERPEGSISTLTIQRTEQRDSAMYRCASSLATGQGNQPQHFGDGTRLSIL.

The V call is TRBV19, the J call TRBJ1-5; D is unresolved. The CDR3 loop spans 18 amino acids. The V and J ends lost 0 bases and 0 bases respectively, with 15 bases between them. Germline V gene sequence: CDR1 LNHDA, CDR2 SQIVND (reference sequence). The CDR3 DNA sequence: TGTGCCAGTAGTATAGATTGGGCAGATCTTTATAGCAATCAGCCCCAGCATTTT. Protein sequence: CASSIDWADLYSNQPQHF.

The genes are TRBV28 and TRBJ1-5; the D gene is possibly TRBD1 (5 bases). V lost 5 bases to trimming and J lost 2 bases, with 13 bases between them. Germline-derived CDR1 and CDR2 are MDHEN and SYDVKM. This CDR3 has 15 residues. CDR3 loop: CASSPEGIGNQPQHF. Written as DNA, the CDR3 is TGTGCCAGCAGTCCTGAGGGGATCGGCAATCAGCCCCAGCATTTT.

Only a few counts were recorded for this clonotype. The gene calls are TRBV12-3 or TRBV12-4 and TRBJ2-7; TRBD1 might be the D (6 bases). The V end lost 3 bases, the J end lost 0 bases, and 12 bases lay between the germline ends. The CDR3 has 15 residues. CDR3 residues: CASSFYLDSSYEQYF. CDR3 bases: TGTGCCAGCAGTTTCTACCTGGACAGCTCCTACGAGCAGTACTTC.

The sample holds a few counts of this clonotype. This chain connects TRBV7-2 to TRBJ1-1; D possibly corresponds to TRBD1 (6 bases). CDR3 length: 14 residues. CDR1 and CDR2 from the germline V gene are SGHTA and FQGNSA. The germline V and J ends were trimmed by 2 bases and 4 bases, with 11 bases remaining between them. The CDR3: CASSLSQGTTEAFF. CDR3 nucleotide sequence: TGTGCCAGCAGCTTATCACAGGGCACCACTGAAGCTTTCTTT.

The V and J genes are TRBV20-1 and TRBJ1-5; 10 bases line up with TRBD1. CDR3 length equals 14 residues. Germline V lookup: CDR1 DFQATT, CDR2 SNEGSKA (reference sequence). Trimming removed 6 bases from V and 6 bases from J; junction bases left unmatched: 8. CDR3 residues: CSAAGQGGPQPQHF. DNA of the CDR3: TGCAGTGCCGCTGGACAGGGGGGACCTCAGCCCCAGCATTTT.

This chain joins TRBV5-5 and TRBJ1-2; D not certain. Germline loops: CDR1 SGHKS, CDR2 YYEKEE (reference sequence). CDR3 size: 15 residues. Between the trimmed V and J ends, which lost 0 bases and 1 base, there was a span of 10 bases. The CDR3: CASSLARHLNYGYTF. Here the CDR3 DNA reads TGTGCCAGCAGCTTGGCACGGCACCTTAACTATGGCTACACCTTC.

This clonotype was counted only a few times. The chain employs TRBV20-1 and TRBJ2-3, with 14 bases fitting TRBD2. With 5 bases clipped from V and 2 bases from J, the junction kept 3 bases outside the gene matches. The CDR3 is 15 residues long. In germline, CDR1 is DFQATT, CDR2 SNEGSKA (reference sequence). This CDR3 is CSAPGLAGATDTQYF. The DNA for the CDR3 is TGCAGTGCTCCGGGACTAGCGGGGGCCACAGATACGCAGTATTTT.

The rearrangement uses TRBV5-4 and TRBJ2-3; a possible D gene is TRBD1 (5 bases). The V end lost 9 bases, the J end lost 1 base, and 18 bases lay between the germline ends. The CDR3 spans 15 residues. Germline values: CDR1 SGHNT, CDR2 YYREEE (reference sequence). Here the CDR3 DNA reads TGTGCCACCAAGCCGGTGGGGCTGGGCACAGATACGCAGTATTTT. The encoded protein is CATKPVGLGTDTQYF.

V and J are TRBV28 and TRBJ1-3, with D hard to call. Germline CDR1 reads MDHEN; CDR2 reads SYDVKM. The CDR3 extends over 17 amino acids. The germline V and J ends were trimmed by 3 bases and 1 base, with 16 bases remaining between them. CDR3 sequence reads: CASSLTGTALSGNTIYF. The CDR3 bases are TGTGCCAGCAGTTTGACCGGTACAGCCCTATCTGGAAACACCATATATTTT.

This clonotype was counted a few times. The CDR3 here is CASSYTGLAGAGEQFF. The CDR3 nucleotides are TGTGCCAGCAGTTACACCGGACTAGCGGGAGCGGGAGAGCAGTTCTTC. J is TRBJ2-1 and V is TRBV28, with 13 bases that match TRBD2. V dropped 4 bases and J dropped 10; count of bases not matched to a gene: 10. Germline V CDR1 and CDR2: MDHEN, SYDVKM. CDR3 length: 16 residues.

The rearrangement uses TRBV7-6 and TRBJ2-7, with no clear D. CDR1 SGHVS and CDR2 FNYEAQ come from the germline V gene. The CDR3 loop spans 14 amino acids. Trimming pared 1 base from V and 3 bases from J, leaving 10 bases between. CDR3 protein: CASSLEVVGYEQYF. The CDR3 region has the DNA TGTGCCAGCAGCTTAGAGGTCGTCGGCTACGAGCAGTACTTC.